The text below deals with one T cell receptor (beta chain). The data stem from a study of Tregs in tolerant kidney transplant recipients. Across the study: Mixed chimerism was transient after nonmyeloablative marrow transplants from related graft donors.

CDR3 length: 14 amino acids. CDR1 is SNHLY and CDR2 is FYNNEI in the germline V gene. Assay used: immunoSEQ multiplex PCR; TCRdb lists only in-frame clones, some missing. The table lists over 60,000 clones, 85% to 90% of them singletons. This receptor was taken from a human donor who received a combined kidney and bone marrow transplant. V gene TRBV2 combines with J gene TRBJ2-5, with 10 positions matching TRBD1. The better agreement between TRBJ2-7 and the DNA end casts doubt on the J call. The sample in question was CD4+ T cells from blood, obtained before the transplant. CDR3 in DNA: TGTGCCAGCAGAGGGACAGGGGTCCTCTACGAGCAGTACTTC. It translates to CASRGTGVLYEQYF.